Given below is one T cell receptor beta chain in context. V lost 7 bases to trimming and J lost 9 bases, with 19 bases between them. The CDR3 runs to 14 residues. The entry originates in a study of T-cell reconstitution after alpha-beta-depleted transplantation in children. Researchers prepared the TCRbeta library using unique molecular identifiers, the study reports. TCRdb re-derived calls from the PCR reads in MiXCR, one entry per CDR3 protein. The sample has hundreds of thousands of distinct CDR3 sequences, approximately 32% seen once. This material consisted of PBMCs from the stem cell graft donor, taken from the stem cell graft. This sequence originates from a human donor who donated a stem cell graft to a child with aplastic anemia. The rearrangement links TRBV12-3 or TRBV12-4 to TRBJ2-1; the D call may be TRBD1 or TRBD2 (5 bases each). CDR3 coding DNA: TGTGCCAGCAACCCCATCATGGGGGACGGTGAGCAGTTCTTC. It translates to CASNPIMGDGEQFF.